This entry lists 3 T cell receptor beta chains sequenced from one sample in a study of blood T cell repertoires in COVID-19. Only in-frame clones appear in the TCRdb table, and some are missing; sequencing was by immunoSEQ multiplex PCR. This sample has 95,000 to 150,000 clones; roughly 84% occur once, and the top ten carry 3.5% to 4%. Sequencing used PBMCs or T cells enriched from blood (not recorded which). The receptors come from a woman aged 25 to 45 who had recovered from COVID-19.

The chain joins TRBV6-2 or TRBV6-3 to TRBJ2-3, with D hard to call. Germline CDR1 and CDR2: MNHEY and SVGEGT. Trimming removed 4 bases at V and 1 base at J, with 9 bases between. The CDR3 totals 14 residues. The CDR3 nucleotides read TGTGCCAGCAGTTTGAGGAGACGCACAGATACGCAGTATTTT. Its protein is CASSLRRRTDTQYF.

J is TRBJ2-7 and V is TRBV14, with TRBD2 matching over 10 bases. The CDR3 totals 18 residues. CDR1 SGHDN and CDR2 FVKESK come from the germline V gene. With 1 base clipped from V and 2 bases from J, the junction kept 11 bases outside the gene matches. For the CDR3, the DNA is TGTGCCAGCAGCCAAGGTAATAGCGGGAGGTTGATTACCTACGAGCAGTACTTC. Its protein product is CASSQGNSGRLITYEQYF. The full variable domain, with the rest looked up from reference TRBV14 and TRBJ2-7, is EAGVTQFPSHSVIEKGQTVTLRCDPISGHDNLYWYRRVMGKEIKFLLHFVKESKQDESGMPNNRFLAERTGGTYSTLKVQPAELEDSGVYFCASSQGNSGRLITYEQYFGPGTRLTVT.

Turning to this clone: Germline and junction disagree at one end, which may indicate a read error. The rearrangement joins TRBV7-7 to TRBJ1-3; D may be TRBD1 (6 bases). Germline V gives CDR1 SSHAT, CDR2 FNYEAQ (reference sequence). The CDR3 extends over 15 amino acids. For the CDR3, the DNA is TGTGCTAGCAGCCCCGGGAGGGGGAAAGGAAACACCATATATTTT. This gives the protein CASSPGRGKGNTIYF.